A selection of T cell receptor beta chains follows, all from one sample in a study of cytomegalovirus exposure and HLA in healthy donors. Method: immunoSEQ multiplex PCR; TCRdb's copy keeps in-frame clones and lacks some. This table holds around 140,000 clones, around 67% found once. The source material was PBMCs. Source of these receptors: a woman in her late teens or twenties in good health and CMV-seronegative. The CDR3 runs from the conserved cysteine through the conserved F or W. A D gene is named only where the DNA matches it firmly. The size entry is marked missing in some rows and otherwise reads once, few, many or a size class.

CASSQPGRTDLQPQHF,TGCGCCAGCAGCCAACCCGGACGGACTGATCTTCAGCCCCAGCATTTT,TRBJ1-5,-,-,TRBV4-1
CAGSLSTGEEQYF,TGTGCTGGCAGTCTTTCGACAGGGGAAGAGCAGTACTTC,TRBJ2-7,TRBD1,-,TRBV7-7
CASSYYSCARSYEAFF,TGTGCCAGCAGTTATTATTCGTGTGCGCGCTCCTATGAAGCTTTCTTT,TRBJ1-1,-,-,TRBV6-6
CASSVSGLVSNEQFF,TGTGCCAGCAGCGTGTCGGGACTAGTTAGCAATGAGCAGTTCTTC,TRBJ2-1,TRBD2,-,TRBV9
CASSSFNEQFF,TGCGCCAGCAGCTCCTTCAATGAGCAGTTCTTC,TRBJ2-1,-,-,TRBV5-1
CASSPRTGENTF,TGTGCCAGCAGCCCCCGGACAGGAGAAAACACCTTC,TRBJ1-2,TRBD1,-,TRBV9
CASSSGEGTYEQYF,TGTGCCAGCAGCTCCGGAGAGGGCACCTACGAGCAGTACTTC,TRBJ2-7,-,-,TRBV7-2
CASSILPGQRNQPQHF,TGTGCCAGTAGTATCCTTCCGGGACAGAGAAATCAGCCCCAGCATTTT,TRBJ1-5,TRBD1,-,TRBV19
CASSVAGSGRGTDTQYF,TGTGCCAGCAGCGTAGCGGGAAGCGGGAGGGGAACAGATACGCAGTATTTT,TRBJ2-3,TRBD2,-,TRBV9
CASSQGTGLNYGYTF,TGCGCCAGCAGCCAAGGGACAGGGTTGAACTATGGCTACACCTTC,TRBJ1-2,TRBD1,few,TRBV4-3
CASSQVEGTTGELFF,TGTGCCAGCTCACAGGTGGAGGGAACCACCGGGGAGCTGTTTTTT,TRBJ2-2,-,-,TRBV18
CSVGDRSASNTIYF,TGCAGCGTTGGGGACAGGTCGGCTTCGAACACCATATATTTT,TRBJ1-3,TRBD1,few,TRBV29-1
CASQGPGRAYGYTF,TGTGCCAGCCAGGGGCCGGGCAGGGCCTATGGCTACACCTTC,TRBJ1-2,-,-,TRBV28
CASSLGREGLDEQFF,TGTGCCAGCAGTTTAGGGCGGGAGGGGCTCGATGAGCAGTTCTTC,TRBJ2-1,TRBD2,-,TRBV27
CASSSSQAQWSEKLFF,TGTGCCAGCAGTTCCTCCCAAGCACAATGGAGTGAAAAACTGTTTTTT,TRBJ1-4,-,-,TRBV28
CASSLRGLAVSYNEQFF,TGTGCCAGCAGCTTAAGGGGACTAGCGGTCTCCTACAATGAGCAGTTCTTC,TRBJ2-1,TRBD2,few,TRBV7-2
CASSGQGFYGYTF,TGTGCCAGCAGTGGACAGGGGTTCTATGGCTACACCTTC,TRBJ1-2,TRBD1,-,TRBV6-5
CSSSLRQGSNGYTF,TGTTCCAGCAGCCTTCGACAGGGATCGAATGGCTACACCTTC,TRBJ1-2,TRBD1,-,TRBV7-9
CASSWRPGTENEKLFF,TGCGCCAGCAGCTGGAGACCCGGGACAGAGAATGAAAAACTGTTTTTT,TRBJ1-4,TRBD1,-,TRBV5-1
CASRIWGEGNSPLHF,TGTGCCAGCAGGATTTGGGGGGAGGGAAATTCACCCCTCCACTTT,TRBJ1-6,-,-,TRBV28
CASSHPGTDEKLFF,TGCGCCAGCAGCCACCCCGGGACAGATGAAAAACTGTTTTTT,TRBJ1-4,TRBD1,once,TRBV4-3
CASSLGGRRQETQYF,TGTGCCAGCAGCTTAGGCGGTCGCAGACAAGAGACCCAGTACTTC,TRBJ2-5,-,few,TRBV7-2
CASSSHGDRGFNYGYTF,TGTGCCAGCAGTTCCCACGGGGACAGGGGATTTAACTATGGCTACACCTTC,TRBJ1-2,TRBD1,-,TRBV27
CASRGAPRDGYTF,TGTGCCAGCAGGGGGGCTCCCCGTGATGGCTACACCTTC,TRBJ1-2,-,few,TRBV25-1
CASSLPFGKPRGNEQFF,TGTGCCAGCAGCTTACCTTTCGGGAAACCCCGGGGGAATGAGCAGTTCTTC,TRBJ2-1,-,-,TRBV7-9
CASGIRAGGLGETQYF,TGTGCCAGTGGTATACGAGCGGGAGGTTTGGGAGAGACCCAGTACTTC,TRBJ2-5,TRBD2,-,TRBV19
CASSVSTSVSTGELFF,TGTGCCAGCAGCGTATCAACTAGCGTTAGCACCGGGGAGCTGTTTTTT,TRBJ2-2,TRBD2,-,TRBV9
CASSAADRWNTEAFF,TGTGCCAGTAGCGCCGCGGACAGGTGGAACACTGAAGCTTTCTTT,TRBJ1-1,TRBD1,-,TRBV19
CASSGASGKSYNEQFF,TGTGCCAGCAGCGGGGCTAGCGGGAAGTCCTACAATGAGCAGTTCTTC,TRBJ2-1,TRBD2,once,TRBV9
CASSIAGQRSPLHF,TGTGCCAGTAGTATAGCAGGGCAACGCTCACCCCTCCACTTT,TRBJ1-6,-,-,TRBV19
CASSVEGQGGSPLHF,TGTGCCAGCAGCGTAGAGGGACAGGGAGGTTCACCCCTCCACTTT,TRBJ1-6,TRBD1,-,TRBV9
CASSLDTSSISTDTQYF,TGTGCCAGCAGCTTAGATACCTCGTCTATAAGCACAGATACGCAGTATTTT,TRBJ2-3,-,-,TRBV11-3
CASRGTGSMNTEAFF,TGTGCCAGCAGAGGCACGGGGAGCATGAACACTGAAGCTTTCTTT,TRBJ1-1,-,-,TRBV2
CASSKSGQENTEAFF,TGTGCCAGCAGTAAATCCGGACAGGAGAACACTGAAGCTTTCTTT,TRBJ1-1,TRBD1,-,TRBV7-2
CASSLWGALHDSNQPQHF,TGTGCCAGCAGTTTATGGGGGGCCCTACACGATAGCAATCAGCCCCAGCATTTT,TRBJ1-5,-,-,TRBV28
CATSGGANSPLHF,TGTGCCACCAGCGGGGGCGCAAATTCACCCCTCCACTTT,TRBJ1-6,-,-,TRBV15
CASSLGTAYNSPLHF,TGTGCCAGCAGTCTCGGGACAGCGTATAATTCACCCCTCCACTTT,TRBJ1-6,TRBD1,-,TRBV6-6
CASSQDGSGSYNEQFF,TGCGCCAGCAGCCAAGACGGTAGCGGGAGTTACAATGAGCAGTTCTTC,TRBJ2-1,TRBD2,few,TRBV4-3
CASSLQGFLNEQFF,TGTGCCAGCAGCCTACAGGGATTCTTAAATGAGCAGTTCTTC,TRBJ2-1,-,-,TRBV6-1
CASSLGGNYGYTF,TGTGCCAGCAGCTTAGGAGGGAACTATGGCTACACCTTC,TRBJ1-2,-,few,TRBV7-8
CASSQSNYGYTF,TGTGCCAGCAGCCAATCTAACTATGGCTACACCTTC,TRBJ1-2,-,-,TRBV5-4
CASSFKTASGDTQYF,TGTGCCAGCAGCTTTAAGACAGCCAGCGGGGATACGCAGTATTTT,TRBJ2-3,-,-,TRBV7-9
CASSQGRGQGFNEQFF,TGCGCCAGCAGCCAAGGGAGGGGACAGGGGTTCAATGAGCAGTTCTTC,TRBJ2-1,TRBD1,-,TRBV4-3
CASSQDQGLGYGYTF,TGCGCCAGCAGCCAAGATCAGGGGCTGGGCTATGGCTACACCTTC,TRBJ1-2,-,-,TRBV4-3
CASSLLAGYQETQYF,TGTGCCAGCAGCTTGCTAGCGGGGTACCAAGAGACCCAGTACTTC,TRBJ2-5,TRBD2,-,TRBV11-2
CASSPQSGLAGFNEQFF,TGTGCCAGCTCACCTCAATCGGGACTAGCGGGATTCAATGAGCAGTTCTTC,TRBJ2-1,TRBD2,-,TRBV18
CASSLGQANQPQHF,TGTGCCAGCAGCTTAGGACAGGCGAATCAGCCCCAGCATTTT,TRBJ1-5,TRBD1,-,TRBV5-8
CASSLLGQGAQRTQYF,TGTGCCAGCAGCTTGTTGGGACAGGGCGCCCAGAGAACCCAGTACTTC,TRBJ2-5,TRBD1,-,TRBV5-6
CASAHRSLNTGELFF,TGTGCCAGCGCCCACAGGTCCCTGAACACCGGGGAGCTGTTTTTT,TRBJ2-2,-,-,TRBV6-1
CASSPLAGEQETQYF,TGTGCCAGCAGTCCGTTAGCGGGGGAGCAAGAGACCCAGTACTTC,TRBJ2-5,TRBD2,-,TRBV27